This TCR beta chain was sequenced for a study of blood T cell repertoires in COVID-19 (dated by TCRdb to 2019 to 2021). About the investigation overall: Collaborator samples came from the United States, Italy and Spain and covered acute and convalescent phases of COVID-19. The dataset comprised deeply sampled blood TCRbeta repertoires from subjects exposed to, actively infected with, or recovered from COVID-19. Nearly every sample came with metadata listing a de-identified subject ID, COVID-19 status, age in years and sex. The samples were drawn from the first 160 participants of the ongoing ImmuneRACE study and from 1,254 subjects provided by 6 global collaborators. HLA class I and class II types, where available, came from metadata supplied by the sample provider rather than from assay-based typing. The prospective study material was composed of cDNA or gDNA derived from T cells, B-cell-depleted T cells, or PBMCs. A freely available public database, intended as a resource for researchers studying the immune response to SARS-CoV-2, is where the repertoires were released. Summary of the overall study and its limitations: The amount of clinical and demographic metadata varied by source and participant and was provided uncurated.

TCRbeta CDR3 regions were amplified from genomic DNA by means of the immunoSEQ Assay, a bias-controlled multiplex PCR. Per the source publication's procedure: The number of nucleated cells in each sample was estimated from the amplification of reference gene primers within the assay. To quantify the absolute abundance of each unique TCRbeta CDR3 rearrangement, sequence reads were collapsed and filtered. For each sample, productive Simpson clonality was calculated as the square root of Simpson's diversity index over productive rearrangements. The clones in this table, taken by TCRdb from immuneACCESS, are in-frame only. Not every clone is retained; where verified, under half of the shortfall comes from an unresolved V gene, and the cause of the rest is unknown. V and J calls plus clone size are reproduced from that table; the DNA served to infer D and trimming. The sample includes about 250,000 clones, with 70% to 85% observed a single time. The ten largest make up about 3.1% of the sample.

Each collaborating institution followed its own protocols to collect whole blood in K2EDTA tubes. For TCRbeta analysis, collaborators shipped samples as frozen whole blood, isolated PBMCs, or DNA extracted from either of those sample types. Concerning this clone itself: Its antigen remains unidentified. There are no base qualities to consult, and no much larger clone falls within one base.

The TCR was taken from a woman of 80 years or more with acute or convalescent COVID-19. The sample taken for sequencing was peripheral blood.

CDR3 protein: CASSLGQGRNEQFF. At the DNA level, the sequence is TGTGCCAGCAGCTTGGGCCAGGGTAGGAATGAGCAGTTCTTC. The chain joins TRBV5-4 to TRBJ2-1; the D gene is possibly TRBD1, with 5 bases matching. The germline V gene (reference sequence) sets CDR1 to SGHNT and CDR2 to YYREEE. There are 14 amino acids in the CDR3, from cysteine to phenylalanine inclusive. The entry retains the CDR3 DNA only, 42 bases that are in frame from base 1. V gives up 0 bases and J gives up 7 bases, and the segment between their germline ends measures 11 bases. The CDR3, completed at both ends by the reference TRBV5-4 and TRBJ2-1 genes, gives the full variable domain ETGVTQSPTHLIKTRGQQVTLRCSSQSGHNTVSWYQQALGQGPQFIFQYYREEENGRGNFPPRFSGLQFPNYSSELNVNALELDDSALYLCASSLGQGRNEQFFGPGTRLTVL.